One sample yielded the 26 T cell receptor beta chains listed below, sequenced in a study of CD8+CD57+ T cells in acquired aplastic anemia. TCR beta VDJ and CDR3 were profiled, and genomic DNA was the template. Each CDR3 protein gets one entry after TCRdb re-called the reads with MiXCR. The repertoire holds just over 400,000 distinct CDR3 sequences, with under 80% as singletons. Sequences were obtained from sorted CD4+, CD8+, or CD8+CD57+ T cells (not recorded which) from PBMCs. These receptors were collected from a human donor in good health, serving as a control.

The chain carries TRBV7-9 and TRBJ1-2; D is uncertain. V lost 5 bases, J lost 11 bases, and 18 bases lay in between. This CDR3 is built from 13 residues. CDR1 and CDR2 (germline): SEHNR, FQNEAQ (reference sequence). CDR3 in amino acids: CASSAGLPGGYTF. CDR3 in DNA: TGTGCCAGCAGCGCAGGCTTACCGGGTGGTTACACCTTC. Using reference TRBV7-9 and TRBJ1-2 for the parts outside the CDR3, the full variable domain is DTGVSQNPRHKITKRGQNVTFRCDPISEHNRLYWYRQTLGQGPEFLTYFQNEAQLEKSRLLSDRFSAERPKGSFSTLEIQRTEQGDSAMYLCASSAGLPGGYTFGSGTRLTVV.

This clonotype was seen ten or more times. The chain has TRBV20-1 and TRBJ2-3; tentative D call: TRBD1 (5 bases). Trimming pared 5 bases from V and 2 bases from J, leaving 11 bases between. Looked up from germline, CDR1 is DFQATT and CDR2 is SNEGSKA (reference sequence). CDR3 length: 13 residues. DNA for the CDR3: TGCAGTGCTTCGCAGGGAATCACAGATACGCAGTATTTT. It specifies CSASQGITDTQYF.

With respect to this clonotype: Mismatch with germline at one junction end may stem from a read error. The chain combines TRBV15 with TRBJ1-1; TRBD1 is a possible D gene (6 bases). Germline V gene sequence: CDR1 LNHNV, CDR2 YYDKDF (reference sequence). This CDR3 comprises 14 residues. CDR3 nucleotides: TGTGCCAGCAGTCTCCGGAAGGGGGGCACTGAAGCTTTCTTC. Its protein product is CASSLRKGGTEAFF. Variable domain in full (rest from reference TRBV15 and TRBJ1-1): DAMVIQNPRYQVTQFGKPVTLSCSQTLNHNVMYWYQQKSSQAPKLLFHYYDKDFNNEADTPDNFQSRRPNTSFCFLDIRSPGLGDTAMYLCASSLRKGGTEAFFGQGTRLTVV.

The CDR3: CASSLAGESSDAQYF. The DNA for the CDR3 is TGTGCCAGCAGCTTAGCGGGAGAGAGCTCTGACGCGCAGTACTTC. This rearrangement joins TRBV7-2 to TRBJ2-7, with a weak D call TRBD2 (5 bases). The CDR3 has 15 residues. CDR1 is SGHTA, CDR2 FQGNSA, per germline. The V gene lost 0 bases and the J gene lost 9 bases, with 18 bases spanning the gap.

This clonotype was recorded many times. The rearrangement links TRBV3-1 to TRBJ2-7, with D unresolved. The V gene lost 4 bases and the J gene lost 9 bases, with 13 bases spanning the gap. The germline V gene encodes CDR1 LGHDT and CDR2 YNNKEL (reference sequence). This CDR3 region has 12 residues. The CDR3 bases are TGTGCCAGCAGCCGGGAAGATTGGTCGCAGTACTTC. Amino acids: CASSREDWSQYF.

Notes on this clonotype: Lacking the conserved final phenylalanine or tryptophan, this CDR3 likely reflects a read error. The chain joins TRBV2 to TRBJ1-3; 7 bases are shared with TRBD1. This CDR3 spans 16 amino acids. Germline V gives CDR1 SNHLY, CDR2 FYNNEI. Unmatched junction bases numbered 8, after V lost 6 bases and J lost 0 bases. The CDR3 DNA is TGTGCCAGCAGCGTAGTAGGGGGCCTCTCTGGAAACACCATATATGGT. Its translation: CASSVVGGLSGNTIYG.

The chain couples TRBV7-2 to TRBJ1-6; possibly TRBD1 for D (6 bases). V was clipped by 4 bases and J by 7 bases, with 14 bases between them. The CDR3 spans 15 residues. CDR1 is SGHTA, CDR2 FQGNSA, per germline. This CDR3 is CASSSQQGDNSPLHF. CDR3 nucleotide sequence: TGTGCCAGCAGCTCACAACAGGGAGACAATTCACCCCTCCACTTT. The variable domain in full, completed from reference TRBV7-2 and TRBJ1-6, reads GAGVSQSPSNKVTEKGKDVELRCDPISGHTALYWYRQSLGQGLEFLIYFQGNSAPDKSGLPSDRFSAERTGGSVSTLTIQRTQQEDSAVYLCASSSQQGDNSPLHFGNGTRLTVT.

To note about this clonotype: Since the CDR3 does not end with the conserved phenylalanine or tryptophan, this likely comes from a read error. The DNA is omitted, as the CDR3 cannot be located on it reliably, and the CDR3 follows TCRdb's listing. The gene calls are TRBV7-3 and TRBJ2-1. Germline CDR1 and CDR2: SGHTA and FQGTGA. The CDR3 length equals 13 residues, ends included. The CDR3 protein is CASSFETQNEQLL.

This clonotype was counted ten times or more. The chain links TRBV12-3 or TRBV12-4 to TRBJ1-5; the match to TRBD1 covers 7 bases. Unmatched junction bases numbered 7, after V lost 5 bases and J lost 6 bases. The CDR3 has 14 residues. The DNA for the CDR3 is TGTGCCAGCAGTGAACAGGGGCGGGGTCAGCCCCAGCATTTT. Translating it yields CASSEQGRGQPQHF.

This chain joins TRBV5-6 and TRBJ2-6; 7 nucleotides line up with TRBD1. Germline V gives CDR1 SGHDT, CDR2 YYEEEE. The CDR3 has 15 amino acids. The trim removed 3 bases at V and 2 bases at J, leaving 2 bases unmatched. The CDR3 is CASSSRGPGANVLTF. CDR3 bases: TGTGCCAGCAGCTCGAGGGGGCCTGGGGCCAACGTCCTGACTTTC.

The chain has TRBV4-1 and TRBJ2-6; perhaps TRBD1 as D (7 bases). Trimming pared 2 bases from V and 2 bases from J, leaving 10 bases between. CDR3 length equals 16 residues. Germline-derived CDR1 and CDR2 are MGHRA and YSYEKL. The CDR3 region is CASSQPGGTGANVLTF. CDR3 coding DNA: TGCGCCAGCAGCCAACCAGGGGGGACTGGGGCCAACGTCCTGACTTTC.

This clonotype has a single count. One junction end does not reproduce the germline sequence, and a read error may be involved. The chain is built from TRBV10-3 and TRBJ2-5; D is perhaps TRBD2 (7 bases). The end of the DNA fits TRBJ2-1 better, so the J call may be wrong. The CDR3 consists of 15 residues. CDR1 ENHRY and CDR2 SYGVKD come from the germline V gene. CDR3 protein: CATSGARGTTGAQFF. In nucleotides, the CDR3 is TGTGCCACCAGTGGAGCGAGGGGGACTACTGGTGCCCAGTTCTTC.

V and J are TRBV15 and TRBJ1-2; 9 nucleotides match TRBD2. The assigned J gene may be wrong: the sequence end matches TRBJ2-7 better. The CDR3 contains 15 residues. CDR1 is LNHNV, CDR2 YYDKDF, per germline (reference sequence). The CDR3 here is CATSEGGRGFYEQYF. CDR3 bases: TGTGCCACCAGCGAAGGCGGGAGGGGGTTCTACGAGCAGTACTTC.

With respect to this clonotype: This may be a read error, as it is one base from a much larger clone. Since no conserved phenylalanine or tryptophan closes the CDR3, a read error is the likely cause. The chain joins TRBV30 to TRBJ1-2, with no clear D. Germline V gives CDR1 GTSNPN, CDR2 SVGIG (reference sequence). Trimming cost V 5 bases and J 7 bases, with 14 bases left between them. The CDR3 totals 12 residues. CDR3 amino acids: CAWGGRRSGYTL. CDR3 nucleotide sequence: TGTGCCTGGGGAGGGAGACGGAGTGGCTACACCCTC.

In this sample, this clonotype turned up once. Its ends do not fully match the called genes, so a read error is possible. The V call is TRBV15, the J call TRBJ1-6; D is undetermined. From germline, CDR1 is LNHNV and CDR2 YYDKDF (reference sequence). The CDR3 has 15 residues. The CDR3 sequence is CATSCGLGGSTAALF. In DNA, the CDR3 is TGTGCCACCAGCTGCGGTCTGGGAGGGAGTACTGCAGCTCTCTTT. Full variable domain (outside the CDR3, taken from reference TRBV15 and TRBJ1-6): DAMVIQNPRYQVTQFGKPVTLSCSQTLNHNVMYWYQQKSSQAPKLLFHYYDKDFNNEADTPDNFQSRRPNTSFCFLDIRSPGLGDTAMYLCATSCGLGGSTAALFGNGTRLTVT.

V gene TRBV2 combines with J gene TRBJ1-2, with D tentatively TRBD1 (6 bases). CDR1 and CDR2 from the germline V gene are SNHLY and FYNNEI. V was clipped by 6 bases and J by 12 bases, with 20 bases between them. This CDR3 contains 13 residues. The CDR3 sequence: CASRGGQDYAHTF. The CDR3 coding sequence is TGTGCCAGCAGGGGGGGGCAGGACTATGCGCACACCTTC.

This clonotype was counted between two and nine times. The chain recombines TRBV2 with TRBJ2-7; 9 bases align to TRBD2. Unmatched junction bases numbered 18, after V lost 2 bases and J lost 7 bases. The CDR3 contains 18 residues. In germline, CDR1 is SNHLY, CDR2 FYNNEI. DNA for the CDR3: TGTGCCAGCAGTGAATTTCGGGCCTCGCGCGGGGGGGCGGGGGAGCAGTACTTC. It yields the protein CASSEFRASRGGAGEQYF.

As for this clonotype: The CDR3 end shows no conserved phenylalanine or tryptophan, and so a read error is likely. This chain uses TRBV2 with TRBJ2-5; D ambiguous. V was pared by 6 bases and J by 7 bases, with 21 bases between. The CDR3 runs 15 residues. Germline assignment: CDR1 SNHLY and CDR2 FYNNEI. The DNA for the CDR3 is TGTGCCAGCAGCGTAGCTTCCGGCAGCGTAGTGACCCAGTACATC. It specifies CASSVASGSVVTQYI.

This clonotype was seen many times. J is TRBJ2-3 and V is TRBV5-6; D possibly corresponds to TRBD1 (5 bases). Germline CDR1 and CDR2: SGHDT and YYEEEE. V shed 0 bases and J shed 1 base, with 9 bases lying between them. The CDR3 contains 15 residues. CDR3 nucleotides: TGTGCCAGCAGCTTGGCCCCAGGGCGCACAGATACGCAGTATTTT. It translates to CASSLAPGRTDTQYF.

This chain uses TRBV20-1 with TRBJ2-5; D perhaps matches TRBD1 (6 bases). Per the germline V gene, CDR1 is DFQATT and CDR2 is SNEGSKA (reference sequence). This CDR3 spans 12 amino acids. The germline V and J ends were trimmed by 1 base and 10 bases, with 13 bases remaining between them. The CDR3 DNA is TGCAGTGCTAGAGGGCACAGGGCTAGCCAGTACTTC. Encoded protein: CSARGHRASQYF.

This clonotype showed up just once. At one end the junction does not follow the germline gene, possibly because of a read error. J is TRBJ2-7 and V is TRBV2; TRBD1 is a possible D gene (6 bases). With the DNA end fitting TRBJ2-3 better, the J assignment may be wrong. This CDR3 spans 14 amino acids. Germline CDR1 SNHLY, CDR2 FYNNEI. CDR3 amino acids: CASSGSGQPDAQYF. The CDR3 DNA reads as TGTGCCAGCAGTGGCTCTGGACAGCCAGATGCGCAGTATTTT.

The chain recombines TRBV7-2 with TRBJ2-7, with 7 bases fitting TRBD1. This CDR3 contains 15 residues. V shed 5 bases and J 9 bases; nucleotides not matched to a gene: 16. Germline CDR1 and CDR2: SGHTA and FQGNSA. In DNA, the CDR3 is TGTGCCAGCAGCGAGACGACAGGGCCCTCGCACGTGCAGTACTTC. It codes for CASSETTGPSHVQYF.

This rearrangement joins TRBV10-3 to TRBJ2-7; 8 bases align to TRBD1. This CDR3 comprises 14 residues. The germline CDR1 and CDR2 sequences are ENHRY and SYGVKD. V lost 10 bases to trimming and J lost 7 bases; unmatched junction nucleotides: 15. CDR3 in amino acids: CATTTGQATYEQYF. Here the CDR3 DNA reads TGTGCCACCACCACGGGACAGGCTACGTATGAGCAGTACTTC.

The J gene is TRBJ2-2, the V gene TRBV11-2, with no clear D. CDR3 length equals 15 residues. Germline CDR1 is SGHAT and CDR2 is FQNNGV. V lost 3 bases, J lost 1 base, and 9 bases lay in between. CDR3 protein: CASSFGPGNTGELFF. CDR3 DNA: TGTGCCAGCAGCTTCGGACCAGGGAACACCGGGGAGCTGTTTTTT.

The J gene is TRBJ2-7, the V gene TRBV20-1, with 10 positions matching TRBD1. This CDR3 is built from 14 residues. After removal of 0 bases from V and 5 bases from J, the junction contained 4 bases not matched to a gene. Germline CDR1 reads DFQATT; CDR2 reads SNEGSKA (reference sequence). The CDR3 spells CSAREPGQGNEQYF. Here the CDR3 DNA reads TGCAGTGCTAGAGAACCGGGACAGGGGAACGAGCAGTACTTC.

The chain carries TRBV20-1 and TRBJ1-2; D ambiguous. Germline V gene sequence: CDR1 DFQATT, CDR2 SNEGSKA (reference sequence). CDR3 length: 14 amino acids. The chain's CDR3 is CSARGSQSPYGYTF. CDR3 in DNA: TGCAGCGCCCGGGGATCCCAGAGCCCTTATGGCTACACCTTC.